The 2 T cell receptor beta chains reported below all come from one sample, sequenced in a study of long-term antiretroviral therapy in people with HIV. At the survey level, the v3.0 immunoSEQ assay was run. Some clones are missing from TCRdb's copy, which holds only in-frame ones; the method was immunoSEQ multiplex PCR. The sample holds about 22,000 clones, 85% to 90% seen once. Sample: unsorted PBMCs, taken 1.8 years before starting antiretroviral therapy. These receptors were collected from a woman between 25 and 40 years old with HIV.

J is TRBJ2-7 and V is TRBV6-5; D is uncertain. V was cut by 0 bases and J by 2 bases, with 8 bases left in between. The CDR3 contains 14 residues. CDR1 and CDR2 from the germline V gene are MNHEY and SVGAGI. The CDR3 sequence: CASSYSSGAYEQYF. The CDR3 DNA is TGTGCCAGCAGTTACTCATCCGGAGCCTACGAGCAGTACTTC.

The chain is built from TRBV12-5 and TRBJ2-5; D is possibly TRBD2 (6 bases). Germline CDR1 LGHNT, CDR2 FRNRAP. Trimming removed 2 bases from V and 5 bases from J, with 12 bases in between. CDR3 length: 14 amino acids. CDR3 nucleotides: TGTGCTAGTGGTTTGTCGGGGGTGGTTGAGACCCAGTACTTC. Protein sequence: CASGLSGVVETQYF.